The sequence of this T cell receptor beta chain was determined in a study of cytomegalovirus exposure and HLA in healthy donors. This clone was recorded a few times. The study ran its PCR with 60 Vbeta and 13 Jbeta primers. Only in-frame clones appear in the TCRdb table, and some are missing; sequencing was by immunoSEQ multiplex PCR. Of about 120,000 clones detected, 74% appear once; the ten largest clones hold 2% to 2.5%. Source material: PBMCs. This TCR was sampled from a human donor in good health.

The CDR3 DNA reads as TGTGCCAGGGTCGGAGGGGTTCGGTCCGGAAACACCATATATTTT. Translating it yields CARVGGVRSGNTIYF. The rearrangement uses TRBV27 and TRBJ1-3; possibly TRBD1 for D (5 bases). Per germline, CDR1 MNHEY and CDR2 SMNVEV (reference sequence). This CDR3 has 15 residues. Trimming cost V 9 bases and J 4 bases, with 19 bases left between them.